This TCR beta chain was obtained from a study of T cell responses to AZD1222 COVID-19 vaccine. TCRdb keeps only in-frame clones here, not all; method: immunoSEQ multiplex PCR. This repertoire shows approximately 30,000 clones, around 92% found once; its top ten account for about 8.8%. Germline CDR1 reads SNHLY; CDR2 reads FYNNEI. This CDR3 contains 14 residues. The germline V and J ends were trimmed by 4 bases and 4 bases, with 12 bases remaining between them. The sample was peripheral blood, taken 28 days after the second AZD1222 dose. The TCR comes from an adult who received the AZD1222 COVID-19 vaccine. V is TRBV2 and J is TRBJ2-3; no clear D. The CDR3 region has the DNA TGTGCCAGCAGTGGTGATAGCATGGCAGATACGCAGTATTTT. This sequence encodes CASSGDSMADTQYF.